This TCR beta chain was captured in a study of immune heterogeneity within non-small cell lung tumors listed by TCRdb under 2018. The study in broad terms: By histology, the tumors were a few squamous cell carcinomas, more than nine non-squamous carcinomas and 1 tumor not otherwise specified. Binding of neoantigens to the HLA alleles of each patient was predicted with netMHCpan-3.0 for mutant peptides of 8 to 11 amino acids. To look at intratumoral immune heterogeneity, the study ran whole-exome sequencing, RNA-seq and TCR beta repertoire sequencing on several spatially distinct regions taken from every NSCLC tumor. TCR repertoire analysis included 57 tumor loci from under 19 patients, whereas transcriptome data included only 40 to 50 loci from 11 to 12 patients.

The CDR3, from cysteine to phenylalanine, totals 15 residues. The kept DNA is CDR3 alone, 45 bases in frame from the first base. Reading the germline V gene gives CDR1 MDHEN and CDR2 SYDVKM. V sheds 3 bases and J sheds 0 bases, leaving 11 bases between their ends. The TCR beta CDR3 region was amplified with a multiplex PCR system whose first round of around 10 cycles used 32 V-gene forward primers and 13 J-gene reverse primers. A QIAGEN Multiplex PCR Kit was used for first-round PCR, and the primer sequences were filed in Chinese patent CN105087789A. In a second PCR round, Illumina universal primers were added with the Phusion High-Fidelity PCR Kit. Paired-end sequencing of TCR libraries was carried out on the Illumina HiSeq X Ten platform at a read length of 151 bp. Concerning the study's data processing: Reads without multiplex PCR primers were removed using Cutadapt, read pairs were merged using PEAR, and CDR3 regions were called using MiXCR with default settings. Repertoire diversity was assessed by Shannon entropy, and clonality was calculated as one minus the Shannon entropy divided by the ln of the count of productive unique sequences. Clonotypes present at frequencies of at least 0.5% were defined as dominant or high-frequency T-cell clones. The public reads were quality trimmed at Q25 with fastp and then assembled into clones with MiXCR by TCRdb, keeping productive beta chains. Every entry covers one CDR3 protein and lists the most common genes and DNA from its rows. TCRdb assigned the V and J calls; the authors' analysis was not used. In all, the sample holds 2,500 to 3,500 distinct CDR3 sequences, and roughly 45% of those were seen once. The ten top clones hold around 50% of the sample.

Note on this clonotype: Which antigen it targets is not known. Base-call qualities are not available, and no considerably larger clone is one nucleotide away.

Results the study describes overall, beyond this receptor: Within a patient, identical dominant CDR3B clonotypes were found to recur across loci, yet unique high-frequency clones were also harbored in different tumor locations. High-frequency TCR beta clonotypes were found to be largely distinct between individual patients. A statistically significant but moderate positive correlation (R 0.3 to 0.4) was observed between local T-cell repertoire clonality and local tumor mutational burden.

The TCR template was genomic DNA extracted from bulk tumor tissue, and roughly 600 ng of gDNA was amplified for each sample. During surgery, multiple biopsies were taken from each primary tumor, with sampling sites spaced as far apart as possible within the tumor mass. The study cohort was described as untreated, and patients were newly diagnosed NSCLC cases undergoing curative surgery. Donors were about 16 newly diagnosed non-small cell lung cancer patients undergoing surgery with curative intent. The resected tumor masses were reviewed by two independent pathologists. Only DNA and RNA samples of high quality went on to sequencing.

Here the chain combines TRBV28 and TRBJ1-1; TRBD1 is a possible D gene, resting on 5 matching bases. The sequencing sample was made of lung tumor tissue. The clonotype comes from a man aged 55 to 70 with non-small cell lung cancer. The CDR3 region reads CASSFQGAMNTEAFF. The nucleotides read TGTGCCAGCAGTTTCCAAGGGGCCATGAACACTGAAGCTTTCTTT.